The clone carrying this TCR beta chain has just a few counts. Antigen specificity is unknown. This sample's treatment: approximately 9-day PBMC culture with coronavirus spike peptide pools or control peptides (ViraFEST assay). It was with roughly 10 IU/ml IL-2 and roughly 10 ug/ml peptide pools that roughly 2.2 million PBMCs per well were cultured. The data are from a study of vaccination and CD4 T cells after COVID-19. Background on the study: Cellular stimulation was performed using overlapping spike peptides derived from SARS-CoV-2, HCoV-NL63, HCoV-OC43 and HCoV-229E.

J lost 1 base, V lost 2 bases, and 2 bases had no gene match. Germline V CDR1 and CDR2: SNHLY, FYNNEI. CDR3 size: 15 residues. Cultured CD4+ T cells had their DNA profiled by the Oncomine TCR Beta short-read assay. Cultured CD4+ T cells were the source of extracted genomic DNA. TCRdb processed the PCR reads anew with MiXCR; each CDR3 protein has one entry. Of about 16,000 distinct CDR3 sequences listed, approximately 56% are singletons. Notes on the study in general: Convalescent patient numbers were relatively low, with no early post-infection timepoints.

This chain joins TRBV2 and TRBJ2-1; TRBD2 matches 7 bases. The TCR originated in a human donor who had recovered from COVID-19. The sample comprised CD4+ T cells from blood, cultured in vitro. The CDR3, as DNA: TGTGCCAGCAGTGAACAAGCGGGATCCTACAATGAGCAGTTCTTC. This codes for CASSEQAGSYNEQFF.